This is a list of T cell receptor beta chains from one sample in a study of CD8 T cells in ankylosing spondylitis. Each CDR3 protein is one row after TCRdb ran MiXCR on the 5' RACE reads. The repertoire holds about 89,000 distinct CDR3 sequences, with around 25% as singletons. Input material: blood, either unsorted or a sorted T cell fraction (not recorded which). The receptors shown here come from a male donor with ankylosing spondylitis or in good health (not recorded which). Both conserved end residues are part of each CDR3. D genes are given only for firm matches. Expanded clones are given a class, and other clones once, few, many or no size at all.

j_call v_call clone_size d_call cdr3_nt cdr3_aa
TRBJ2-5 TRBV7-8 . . TGTGCCAGCAGCTTAAGTCTACGAGAGACCCAGTACTTC CASSLSLRETQYF
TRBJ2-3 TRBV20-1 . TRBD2 TGCAGTGCGAGAAAAGGACTAGCGGTATCAGTGGATACGCAGTATTTT CSARKGLAVSVDTQYF
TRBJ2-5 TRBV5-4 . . TGTGCCAGCAGCTTTGACTCGTACCAAGAGACCCAGTACTTC CASSFDSYQETQYF
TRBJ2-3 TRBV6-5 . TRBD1 TGTGCCAGCAGTTACACAACAGGGGTTAGCACAGATACGCAGTATTTT CASSYTTGVSTDTQYF
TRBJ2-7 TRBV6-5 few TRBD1 TGTGCCAGCAGTTACTCATCGGGACAGGGGGACGAGCAGTACTTC CASSYSSGQGDEQYF
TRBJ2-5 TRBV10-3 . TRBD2 TGTGCCATCAGTGAGTCGATAGCGGGATGGTACCAAGAGACCCAGTACTTC CAISESIAGWYQETQYF
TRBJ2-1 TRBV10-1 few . TGCGCCAGCAGTGAGTCGGGTCTCCCCTACAATGAGCAGTTCTTC CASSESGLPYNEQFF
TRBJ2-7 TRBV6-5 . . . CASSSSGLADAWKSEQYF
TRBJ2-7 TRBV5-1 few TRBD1 TGCGCCAGCAGCCCCGGGGACAGATCCTACGAGCAGTACTTC CASSPGDRSYEQYF
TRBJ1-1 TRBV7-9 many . TGTGCCAGCAGCTTAGGATCCGACACTGAAGCTTTCTTT CASSLGSDTEAFF
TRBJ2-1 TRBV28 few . TGTGCCAGCAGTTTATTTGTTGTGGGCGGTACGCGCCACAATGAGCAGTTCTTC CASSLFVVGGTRHNEQFF
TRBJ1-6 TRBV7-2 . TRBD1 TGTGCCAGCAGCATGACAGGGCTTGACTCACCCCTCCACTTT CASSMTGLDSPLHF
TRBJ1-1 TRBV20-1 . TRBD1 TGCAGTGCTAACAGGGGGTACACTGAAGCTTTCTTT CSANRGYTEAFF
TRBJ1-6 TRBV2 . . TGTGCCAGCAGTCTGCAAAGCTCACCCCTCCACTTT CASSLQSSPLHF
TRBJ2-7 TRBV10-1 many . TGCGCCAGCAGGGCCAGCCTTTACGAGCAGTACTTC CASRASLYEQYF
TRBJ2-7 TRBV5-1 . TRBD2 TGCGCCAGCAGCTTACCACCGGGACTAGCGGACTACGAGCAGTACTTC CASSLPPGLADYEQYF
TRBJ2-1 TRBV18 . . TGTGCCAGCTCACGGACTATATTTGAGCAGTTCTTC CASSRTIFEQFF
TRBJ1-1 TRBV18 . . TGTGCCAGCTCAGGCCTCCGGGACACCACTGAAGCTTTCTTT CASSGLRDTTEAFF
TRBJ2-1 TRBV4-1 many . TGCGCCAGCAGCCTTGGGACAAATGAGCAGTTCTTC CASSLGTNEQFF
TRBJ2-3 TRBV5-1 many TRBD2 TGCGCCAGCACCCAAGCGGGAGGGACAGATACGCAGTATTTT CASTQAGGTDTQYF
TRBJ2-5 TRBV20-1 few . TGCAGTGCTGGGGCCACTGGGGAGACCCAGTACTTC CSAGATGETQYF
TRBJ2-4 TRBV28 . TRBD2 TGTGCCAGCAGGTGGACTAGCGGGAGGGCCTCGGCCAAAAACATTCAGTACTTC CASRWTSGRASAKNIQYF
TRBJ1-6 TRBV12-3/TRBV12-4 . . TGTGCCAGCAGTCAGGACCGGGGTCCCCTCCACTTT CASSQDRGPLHF
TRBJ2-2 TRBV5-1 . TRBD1 TGCGCCAGCAACCCACAGGGGCTAGGCACCGGGGAGCTGTTTTTT CASNPQGLGTGELFF
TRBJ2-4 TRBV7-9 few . TGTGCCAGCAGCTTAGGTGCCGGAATAGCCAAAAACATTCAGTACTTC CASSLGAGIAKNIQYF
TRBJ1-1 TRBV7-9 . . TGTGCCAGCAGCTTAGACAGGGACCCCACTGAAGCTTTCTTT CASSLDRDPTEAFF
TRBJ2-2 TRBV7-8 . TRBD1 TGTGCCAGCAGCCAGGAGGGACAGGGCTTCGAGACCGGGGAGCTGTTTTTT CASSQEGQGFETGELFF
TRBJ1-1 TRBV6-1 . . TGTGCCAGCAGTGAAGCCGCCCTGGGGAGGATGGTGAACACTGAAGCTTTCTTT CASSEAALGRMVNTEAFF
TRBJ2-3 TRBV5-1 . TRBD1 TGCGCCAGCAGAGTCGGGACAGGGGACGATACGCAGTATTTT CASRVGTGDDTQYF
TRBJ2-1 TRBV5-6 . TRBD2 TGTGCCAGCAGCTTGGTTTCGGGCGGGAGTTCAGGGAGCTCCTACAATGAGCAGTTCTTC CASSLVSGGSSGSSYNEQFF
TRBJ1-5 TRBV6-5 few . TGTGCCAGCAGTTACTCTTTTCCACTTAGCAATCAGCCCCAGCATTTT CASSYSFPLSNQPQHF
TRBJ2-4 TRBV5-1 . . TGCGCCAGCAGCTTGCAACAGGGTAGGGGTCAAAACATTCAGTACTTC CASSLQQGRGQNIQYF
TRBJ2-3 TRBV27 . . TGTGCCAGCACCTCAGACTTCACAGATACGCAGTATTTT CASTSDFTDTQYF
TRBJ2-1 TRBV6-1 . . TGTGCCAGCAGTGAGGAAAGGGCTCGCGATGAGCAGTTCTTC CASSEERARDEQFF
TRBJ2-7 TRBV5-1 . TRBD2 TGCGCCAGCAGCTTGAGACTAGCGGGGGCCTACGAGCAGTACTTC CASSLRLAGAYEQYF
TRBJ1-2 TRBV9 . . TGTGCCAGCAGCGAGATGGGACCCGGGGCGGGCAATGGCTACACCTTC CASSEMGPGAGNGYTF
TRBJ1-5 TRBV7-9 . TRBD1 TGTGCCAGCAGCCAGGGACAGGGCAATCAGCCCCAGCATTTT CASSQGQGNQPQHF
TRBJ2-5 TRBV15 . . TGTGCCACCAGCACCAGGACAGAAACCGTAGAGACCCAGTACTTC CATSTRTETVETQYF
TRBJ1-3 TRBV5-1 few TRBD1 TGCGCCAGCAGTACTCCGGACAGGGTCTCTGGAAACACCATATATTTT CASSTPDRVSGNTIYF
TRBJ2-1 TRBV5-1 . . TGCGCCAGCAGTTCCGACTACCGCTCCTACAATGAGCAGTTCTTC CASSSDYRSYNEQFF
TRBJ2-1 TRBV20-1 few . TGCAGTGCTAGAGATCCCGCCCAAGAGGGCAATGAGCAGTTCTTC CSARDPAQEGNEQFF
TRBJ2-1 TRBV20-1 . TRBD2 TGCAGTGCCCCTTTACGAAGGACTAGCGGGGGTAATGAGCAGTTCTTC CSAPLRRTSGGNEQFF
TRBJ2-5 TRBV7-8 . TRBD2 TGTGCCAGCAGCACCCGAGGAGCGGGGGGACGGGAGACCCAGTACTTC CASSTRGAGGRETQYF
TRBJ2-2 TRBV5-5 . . TGTGCCAGCAGCTTGGCCGGGGCGGACACCGGGGAGCTGTTTTTT CASSLAGADTGELFF
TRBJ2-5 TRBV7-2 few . TGTGCCAGCAGCTTTCAACAGCGGGCACGACAAGAGACCCAGTACTTC CASSFQQRARQETQYF